The source of this T cell receptor (beta chain) is a study of cytomegalovirus exposure and HLA in healthy donors. Study-wide results and caveats: Later genetic work tied a missense DCLRE1C variant to beta-chain V and J trimming. When a later analysis was performed, an Asian-associated ancestry cluster reportedly had fewer N-insertions than the roughly 730-donor mean.

It was with 60 Vbeta and 13 Jbeta primers that the PCR ran. Only in-frame clones appear in the TCRdb table, and some are missing; sequencing was by immunoSEQ multiplex PCR. The sample carries 35,000 to 45,000 clones, roughly 60% recorded once. As concerns this clone: What it binds is not known.

This TCR derives from a man in his sixties in good health and CMV-seropositive. The sequenced sample was PBMCs.

This CDR3 reads CASSDLGTASYEQYF. The CDR3 DNA reads TGTGCCAGCAGTGACCTCGGGACAGCCTCCTACGAGCAGTACTTC. The J gene is TRBJ2-7, the V gene TRBV28; 7 bases align to TRBD1. CDR3 size: 15 residues. Trimming removed 5 bases from V and 0 bases from J; junction bases left unmatched: 7. Per germline, CDR1 MDHEN and CDR2 SYDVKM.